This T cell receptor (beta chain) was captured in a study of T cells in Graves' hyperthyroidism and ophthalmopathy. RNA transcripts served as the template for amplifying TCR beta CDR3 regions. First-round RT-PCR with HTBI primers amplified the TCR CDR3 region. TCRdb re-analysed the multiplex PCR reads in MiXCR, keeping a single row per CDR3 protein. Of more than 550,000 distinct CDR3 sequences detected, roughly a sixth appear once; the ten largest clones hold roughly a sixth. Trimming removed 6 bases from V and 4 bases from J, with 30 bases in between. Germline CDR1 and CDR2: MNHEY and SVGEGT. CDR3 length: 19 residues. At least ten counts were recorded for this clonotype. Antigen specificity is unknown. The study's findings and limits: Most thyroid clonotypes expanded above 0.001 appeared in blood too.

The V gene is TRBV6-2 or TRBV6-3, the J gene TRBJ1-2; no clear D gene. The specimen was blood. The receptor comes from a woman aged 45 to 65 with Graves' hyperthyroidism that later progressed to Graves' ophthalmopathy. The CDR3 is CASSPMRARAFPWVYGYTF. The CDR3 bases are TGTGCCAGCAGCCCGATGCGTGCCCGGGCTTTCCCATGGGTCTATGGCTACACCTTC.